The present T cell receptor beta chain was sequenced within a study of blood T cell repertoires in COVID-19. As for the study in general: The origin of the acute and convalescent COVID-19 samples was the United States, Italy and Spain.

Produced via immunoSEQ multiplex PCR; TCRdb's table is partial and in-frame only. This sample carries some 180,000 clones, approximately 85% of them seen once, and the ten largest clones take approximately 8%. The CDR3 sequence is 18 residues long. Trimming removed 0 bases from V and 3 bases from J; junction bases left unmatched: 7. In germline, CDR1 is GTSNPN, CDR2 SVGIG (reference sequence). V is TRBV30 and J is TRBJ2-2; 13 bases align to TRBD2. Sequencing input: peripheral blood. The clonotype originates from a woman aged 55-69 years with acute or convalescent COVID-19. CDR3 amino acids: CAWSVRTSGSRHTGELFF. The CDR3 region has the DNA TGTGCCTGGAGTGTAAGGACTAGCGGGAGTAGGCACACCGGGGAGCTGTTTTTT.